This T cell receptor beta chain was obtained from a study of cytomegalovirus exposure and HLA in healthy donors. The germline V gene has CDR1 SGHDT and CDR2 YYEEEE. V was trimmed by 1 base and J by 4 bases, leaving 12 bases between them. CDR3 length: 15 residues. Primers included in the PCR were 60 Vbeta and 13 Jbeta primers. Assay used: immunoSEQ multiplex PCR; TCRdb lists only in-frame clones, some missing. Altogether 150,000 to 200,000 clones are present, less than 90% being singletons, with the ten largest covering roughly 4.3%. The V gene is TRBV5-6, the J gene TRBJ2-1, with D maybe TRBD1 (5 bases). The TCR was taken from a man between 45 and 60 years old in good health and CMV-seropositive. Sequenced material: PBMCs. The CDR3 region has the DNA TGTGCCAGCAGCTTGATGGCAACAGGATACAATGAGCAGTTCTTC. Protein product: CASSLMATGYNEQFF.